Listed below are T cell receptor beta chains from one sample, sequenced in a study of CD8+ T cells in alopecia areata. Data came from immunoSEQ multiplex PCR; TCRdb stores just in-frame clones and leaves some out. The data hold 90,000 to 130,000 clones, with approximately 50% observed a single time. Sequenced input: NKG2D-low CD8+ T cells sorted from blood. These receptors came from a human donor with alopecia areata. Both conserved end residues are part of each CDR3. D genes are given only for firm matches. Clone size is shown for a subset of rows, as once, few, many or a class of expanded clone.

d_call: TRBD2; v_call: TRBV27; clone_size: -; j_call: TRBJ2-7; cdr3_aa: CASTPWSGRTLPKDEQYF; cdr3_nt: TGTGCCAGCACCCCGTGGAGCGGGAGGACCTTGCCAAAGGACGAGCAGTACTTC
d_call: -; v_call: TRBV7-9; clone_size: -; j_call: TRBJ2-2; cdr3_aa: CASNKVTGELFF; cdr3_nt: TGTGCCAGCAATAAAGTCACCGGGGAGCTGTTTTTT
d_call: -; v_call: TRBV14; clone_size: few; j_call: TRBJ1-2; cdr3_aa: CASSQQGNYGYTF; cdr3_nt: TGTGCCAGCAGCCAACAGGGCAACTATGGCTACACCTTC
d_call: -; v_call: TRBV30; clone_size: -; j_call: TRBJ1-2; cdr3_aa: CAWSVRAGTNYGYTF; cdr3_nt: TGTGCCTGGAGTGTACGGGCAGGGACTAACTATGGCTACACCTTC
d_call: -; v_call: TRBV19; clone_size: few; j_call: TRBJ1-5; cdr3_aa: CASSIVGGQPQHF; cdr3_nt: TGTGCCAGTAGTATAGTGGGGGGGCAGCCCCAGCATTTT
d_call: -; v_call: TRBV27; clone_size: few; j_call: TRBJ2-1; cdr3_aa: CASSPQGNSYNEQFF; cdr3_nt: TGTGCCAGCAGTCCCCAGGGGAACTCCTACAATGAGCAGTTCTTC
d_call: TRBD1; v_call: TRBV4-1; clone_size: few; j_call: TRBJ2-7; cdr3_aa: CASSQDSGQVRRGSYEQYF; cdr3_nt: TGCGCCAGCAGCCAAGACTCGGGACAGGTTCGTAGGGGCTCCTACGAGCAGTACTTC
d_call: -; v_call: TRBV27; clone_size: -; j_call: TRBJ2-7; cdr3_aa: CASRTGGYEQYF; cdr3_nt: TGTGCCAGTAGGACAGGAGGGTACGAGCAGTACTTC
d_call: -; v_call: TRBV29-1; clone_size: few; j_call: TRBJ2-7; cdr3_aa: CSVEEGILGTRLF; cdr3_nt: TGCAGCGTTGAAGAGGGGATCTTAGGGACCCGCCTCTTC
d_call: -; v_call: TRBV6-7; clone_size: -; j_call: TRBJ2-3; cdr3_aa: CASSYSSGPEAPDTQYF; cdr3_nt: TGTGCCAGCAGTTACTCTTCCGGACCTGAGGCGCCAGATACGCAGTATTTT
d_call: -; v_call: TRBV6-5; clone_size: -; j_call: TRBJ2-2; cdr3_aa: CASSYSRAGELFF; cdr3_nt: TGTGCCAGCAGTTACTCGCGAGCGGGGGAGCTGTTTTTT
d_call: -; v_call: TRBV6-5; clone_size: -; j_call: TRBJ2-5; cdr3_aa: CASSYSNRARETQYF; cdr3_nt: TGTGCCAGCAGTTACTCGAACCGGGCCAGAGAGACCCAGTACTTC
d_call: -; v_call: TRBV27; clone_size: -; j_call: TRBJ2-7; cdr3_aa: CASSLVGKGLEQYF; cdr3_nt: TGTGCCAGCAGTTTAGTCGGGAAAGGTCTCGAGCAGTACTTC
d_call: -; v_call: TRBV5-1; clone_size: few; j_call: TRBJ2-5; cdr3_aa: CASSSKETQYF; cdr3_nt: TGCGCCAGCAGCTCAAAAGAGACCCAGTACTTC
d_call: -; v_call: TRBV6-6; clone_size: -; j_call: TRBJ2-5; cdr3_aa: CASRNRVPRETQYF; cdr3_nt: TGTGCCAGCAGAAACAGGGTCCCTAGGGAGACCCAGTACTTC
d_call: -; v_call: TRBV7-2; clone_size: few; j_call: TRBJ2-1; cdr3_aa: CASSLAEAVYNEQFF; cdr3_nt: TGTGCCAGCAGCTTAGCCGAAGCGGTTTACAATGAGCAGTTCTTC
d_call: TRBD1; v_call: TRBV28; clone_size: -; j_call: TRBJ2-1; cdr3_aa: CASSTYLGTGSRNEQFF; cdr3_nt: TGTGCCAGCAGTACATACCTAGGGACAGGGTCGAGGAATGAGCAGTTCTTC
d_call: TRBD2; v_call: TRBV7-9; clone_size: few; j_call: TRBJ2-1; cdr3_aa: CASSLHAGGEGEQFF; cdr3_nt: TGTGCCAGCAGCTTACACGCGGGAGGGGAGGGTGAGCAGTTCTTC
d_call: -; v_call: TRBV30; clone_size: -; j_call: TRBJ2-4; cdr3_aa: CAWSVDENIQYF; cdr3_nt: TGTGCCTGGAGTGTAGATGAAAACATTCAGTACTTC
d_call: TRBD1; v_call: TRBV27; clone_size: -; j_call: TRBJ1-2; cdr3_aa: CASSPTGNYYYGYTF; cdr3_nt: TGTGCCAGCAGTCCGACAGGGAATTATTACTATGGCTACACCTTC
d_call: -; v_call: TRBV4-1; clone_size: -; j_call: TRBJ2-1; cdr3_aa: CASSQTRQEGAIF; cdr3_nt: TGCGCCAGCAGCCAAACCAGACAGGAGGGAGCTATCTTC
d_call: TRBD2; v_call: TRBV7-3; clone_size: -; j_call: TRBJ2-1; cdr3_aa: CASSLAGGPRNEQFF; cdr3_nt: TGTGCCAGCAGCCTAGCGGGAGGGCCGCGGAATGAGCAGTTCTTC
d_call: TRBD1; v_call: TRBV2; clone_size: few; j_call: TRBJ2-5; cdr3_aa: CASSAFRDREETQYF; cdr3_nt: TGTGCCAGCAGTGCCTTCCGGGACAGGGAAGAGACCCAGTACTTC
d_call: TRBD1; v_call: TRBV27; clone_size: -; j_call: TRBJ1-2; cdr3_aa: CASSLSVDRGYGYTF; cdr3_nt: TGTGCCAGCAGTTTATCGGTGGACAGGGGTTATGGCTACACCTTC
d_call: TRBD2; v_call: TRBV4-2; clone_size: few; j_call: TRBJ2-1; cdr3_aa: CASSQDAPGLASSYNEQFF; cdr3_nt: TGTGCCAGCAGCCAAGATGCTCCTGGACTAGCGAGCTCCTACAATGAGCAGTTCTTC
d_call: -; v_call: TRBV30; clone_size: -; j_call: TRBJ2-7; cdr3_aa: CAWARGNSYEQYF; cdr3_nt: TGTGCCTGGGCCCGGGGAAATTCCTACGAGCAGTACTTC
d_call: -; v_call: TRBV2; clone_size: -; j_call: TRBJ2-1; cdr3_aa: CASSERASLTYNEQFF; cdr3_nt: TGTGCCAGCAGTGAGCGGGCTAGCCTGACCTACAATGAGCAGTTCTTC
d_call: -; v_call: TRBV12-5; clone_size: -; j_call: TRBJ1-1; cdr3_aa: CASGLILSVAGRTEAFF; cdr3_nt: TGTGCTAGTGGTTTGATCCTAAGTGTGGCAGGGAGGACTGAAGCTTTCTTT
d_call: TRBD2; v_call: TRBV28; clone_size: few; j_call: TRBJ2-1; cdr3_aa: CASSRRYGTSGKNEQFF; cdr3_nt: TGTGCCAGCAGCCGACGATATGGGACTAGCGGGAAGAATGAGCAGTTCTTC
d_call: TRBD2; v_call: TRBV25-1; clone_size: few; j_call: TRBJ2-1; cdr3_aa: CASSELAGGSNEQFF; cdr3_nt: TGTGCCAGCAGTGAACTAGCGGGAGGGAGTAATGAGCAGTTCTTC
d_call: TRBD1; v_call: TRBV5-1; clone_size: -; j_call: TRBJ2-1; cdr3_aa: CASSLVRGSNEQFF; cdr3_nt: TGCGCCAGCAGCTTGGTCAGGGGGTCCAATGAGCAGTTCTTC
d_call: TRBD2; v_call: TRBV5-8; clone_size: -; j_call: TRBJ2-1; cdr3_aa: CASSPGTSDDNEQFF; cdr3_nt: TGTGCCAGCAGCCCCGGGACTAGCGACGACAATGAGCAGTTCTTC